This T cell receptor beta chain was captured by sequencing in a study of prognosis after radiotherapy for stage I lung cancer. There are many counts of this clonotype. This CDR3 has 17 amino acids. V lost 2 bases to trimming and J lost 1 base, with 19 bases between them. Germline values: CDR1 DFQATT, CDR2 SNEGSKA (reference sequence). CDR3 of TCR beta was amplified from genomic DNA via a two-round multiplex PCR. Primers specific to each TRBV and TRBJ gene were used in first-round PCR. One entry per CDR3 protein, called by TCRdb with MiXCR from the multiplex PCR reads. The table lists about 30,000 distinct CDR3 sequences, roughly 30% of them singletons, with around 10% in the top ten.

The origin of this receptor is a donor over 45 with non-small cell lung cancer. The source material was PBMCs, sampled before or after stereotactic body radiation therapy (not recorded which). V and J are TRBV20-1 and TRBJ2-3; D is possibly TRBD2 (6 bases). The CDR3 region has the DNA TGCAGTGCTAGACATATTGGACGGGAGTCGCGCACAGATACGCAGTATTTT. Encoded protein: CSARHIGRESRTDTQYF.